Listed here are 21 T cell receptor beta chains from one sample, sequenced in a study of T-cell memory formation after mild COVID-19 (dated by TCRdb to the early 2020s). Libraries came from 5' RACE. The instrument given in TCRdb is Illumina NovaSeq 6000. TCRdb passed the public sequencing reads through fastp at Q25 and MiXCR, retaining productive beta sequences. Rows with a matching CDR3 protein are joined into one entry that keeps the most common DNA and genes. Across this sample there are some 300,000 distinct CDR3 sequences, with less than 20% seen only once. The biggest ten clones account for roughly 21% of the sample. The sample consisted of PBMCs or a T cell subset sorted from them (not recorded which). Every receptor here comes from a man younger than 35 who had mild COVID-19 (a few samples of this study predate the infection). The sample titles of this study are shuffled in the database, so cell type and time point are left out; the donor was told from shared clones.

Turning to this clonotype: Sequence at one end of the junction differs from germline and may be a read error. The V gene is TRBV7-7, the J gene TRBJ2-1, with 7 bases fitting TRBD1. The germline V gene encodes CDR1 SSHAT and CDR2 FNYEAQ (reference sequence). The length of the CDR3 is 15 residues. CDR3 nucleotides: TGTGCTAGCAGCTTAGGGGGCAAGGGGCAGCATGAGCAGTTCTTC. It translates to CASSLGGKGQHEQFF.

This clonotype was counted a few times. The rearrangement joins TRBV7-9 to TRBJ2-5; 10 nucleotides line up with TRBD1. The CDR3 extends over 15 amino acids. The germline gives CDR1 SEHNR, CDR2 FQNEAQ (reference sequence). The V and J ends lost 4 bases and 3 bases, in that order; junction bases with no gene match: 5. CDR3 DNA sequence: TGTGCCAGCAGCTCGTGGGGACAGGGGAAAGAGACCCAGTACTTC. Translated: CASSSWGQGKETQYF.

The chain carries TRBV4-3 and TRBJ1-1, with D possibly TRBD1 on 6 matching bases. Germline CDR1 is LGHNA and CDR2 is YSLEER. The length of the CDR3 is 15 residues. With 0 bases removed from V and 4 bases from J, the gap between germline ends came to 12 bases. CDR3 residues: CASSQDRGLPTEAFF. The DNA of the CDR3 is TGCGCCAGCAGCCAAGATCGGGGGCTTCCCACTGAAGCTTTCTTT.

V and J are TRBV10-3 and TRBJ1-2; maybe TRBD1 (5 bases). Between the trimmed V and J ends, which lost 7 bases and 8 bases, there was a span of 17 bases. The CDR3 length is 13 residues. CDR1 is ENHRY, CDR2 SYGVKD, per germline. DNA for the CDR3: TGTGCCATCACGTCCAGGGATCTAGAGGGCTACACCTTC. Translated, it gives CAITSRDLEGYTF.

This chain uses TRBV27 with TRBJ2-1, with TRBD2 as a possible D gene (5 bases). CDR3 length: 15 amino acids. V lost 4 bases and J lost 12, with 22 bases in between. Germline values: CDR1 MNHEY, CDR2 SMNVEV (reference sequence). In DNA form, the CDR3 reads TGTGCCAGCAGTTCTCACTCCGGGTCTACTAGTGGGCAGTTCTTC. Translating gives CASSSHSGSTSGQFF.

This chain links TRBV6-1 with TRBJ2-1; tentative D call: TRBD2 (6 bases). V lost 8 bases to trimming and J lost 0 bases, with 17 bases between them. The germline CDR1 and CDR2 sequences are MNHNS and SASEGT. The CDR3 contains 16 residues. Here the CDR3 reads CASSLRGDLSYNEQFF. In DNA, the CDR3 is TGTGCCAGCTCCCTTCGCGGGGACCTCTCCTACAATGAGCAGTTCTTC.

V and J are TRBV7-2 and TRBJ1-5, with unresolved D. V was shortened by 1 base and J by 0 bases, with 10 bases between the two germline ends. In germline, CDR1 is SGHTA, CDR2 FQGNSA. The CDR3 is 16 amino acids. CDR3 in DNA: TGTGCCAGCAGCTTAGGAGCAGGCAATAGCAATCAGCCCCAGCATTTT. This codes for CASSLGAGNSNQPQHF. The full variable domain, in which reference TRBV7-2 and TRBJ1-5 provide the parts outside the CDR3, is GAGVSQSPSNKVTEKGKDVELRCDPISGHTALYWYRQSLGQGLEFLIYFQGNSAPDKSGLPSDRFSAERTGGSVSTLTIQRTQQEDSAVYLCASSLGAGNSNQPQHFGDGTRLSIL.

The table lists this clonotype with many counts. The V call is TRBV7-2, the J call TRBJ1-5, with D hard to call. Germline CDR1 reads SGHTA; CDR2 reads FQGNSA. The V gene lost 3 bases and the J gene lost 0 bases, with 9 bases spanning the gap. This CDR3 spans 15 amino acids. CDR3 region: CASSLEVYSNQPQHF. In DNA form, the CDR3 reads TGTGCCAGCAGCTTGGAAGTTTATAGCAATCAGCCCCAGCATTTT.

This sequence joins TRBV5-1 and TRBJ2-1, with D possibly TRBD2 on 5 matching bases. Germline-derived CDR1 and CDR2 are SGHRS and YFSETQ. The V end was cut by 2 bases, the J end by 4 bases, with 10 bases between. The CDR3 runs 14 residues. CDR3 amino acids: CASSLGREYNEQFF. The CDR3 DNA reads TGCGCCAGCAGCTTAGGGAGAGAATACAATGAGCAGTTCTTC.

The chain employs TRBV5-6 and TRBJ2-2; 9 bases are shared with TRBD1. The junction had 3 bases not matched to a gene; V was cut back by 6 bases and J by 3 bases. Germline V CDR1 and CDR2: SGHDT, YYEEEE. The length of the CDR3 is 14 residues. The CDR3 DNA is TGTGCCAGCATTCGACAGGGGGACACCGGGGAGCTGTTTTTT. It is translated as CASIRQGDTGELFF.

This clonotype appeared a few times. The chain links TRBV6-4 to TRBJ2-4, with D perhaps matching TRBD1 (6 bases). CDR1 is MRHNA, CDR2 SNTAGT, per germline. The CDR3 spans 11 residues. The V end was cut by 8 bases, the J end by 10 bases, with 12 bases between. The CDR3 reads CASVGGRIQYF. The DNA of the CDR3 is TGTGCCAGCGTAGGGGGACGGATTCAGTACTTC.

The CDR3 nucleotides are TGTGCCAGCAGCTTATCACTAGCCACCGGGGAGCTGTTTTTT. It codes for CASSLSLATGELFF. The chain employs TRBV7-3 and TRBJ2-2, with a weak D call TRBD2 (6 bases). The length of the CDR3 is 14 residues. Between the trimmed V and J ends, which lost 2 bases and 4 bases, there was a span of 8 bases. The germline gives CDR1 SGHTA, CDR2 FQGTGA.

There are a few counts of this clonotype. CDR3 DNA sequence: TGTGCCAGCAGTTACGAGGGACTAGCGGGGTTCGTCCTAGTTCCGCAGTATTTT. Residues: CASSYEGLAGFVLVPQYF. This sequence joins TRBV6-6 and TRBJ2-3, with 13 bases identical to TRBD2. Germline V lookup: CDR1 MNHNY, CDR2 SVGAGI (reference sequence). CDR3 length: 18 residues. After removal of 2 bases from V and 10 bases from J, the junction contained 15 bases not matched to a gene.

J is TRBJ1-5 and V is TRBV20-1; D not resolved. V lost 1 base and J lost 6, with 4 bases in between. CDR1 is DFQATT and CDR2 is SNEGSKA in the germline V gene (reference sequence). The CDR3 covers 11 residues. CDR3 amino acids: CSARVFQPQHF. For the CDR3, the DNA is TGCAGTGCTAGAGTTTTTCAGCCCCAGCATTTT.

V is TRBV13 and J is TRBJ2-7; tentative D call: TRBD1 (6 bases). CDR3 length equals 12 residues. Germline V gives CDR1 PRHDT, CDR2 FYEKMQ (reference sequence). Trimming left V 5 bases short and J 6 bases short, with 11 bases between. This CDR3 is CASSADRGEQYF. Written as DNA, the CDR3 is TGTGCCAGCAGCGCGGACAGAGGCGAGCAGTACTTC.

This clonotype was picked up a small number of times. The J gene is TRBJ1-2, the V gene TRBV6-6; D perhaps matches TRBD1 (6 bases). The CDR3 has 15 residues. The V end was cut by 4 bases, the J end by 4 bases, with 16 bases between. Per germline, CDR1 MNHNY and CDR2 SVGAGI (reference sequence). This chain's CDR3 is CASSSRDTYGYGYTF. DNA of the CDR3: TGTGCCAGCAGTTCCCGGGACACGTACGGCTATGGCTACACCTTC.

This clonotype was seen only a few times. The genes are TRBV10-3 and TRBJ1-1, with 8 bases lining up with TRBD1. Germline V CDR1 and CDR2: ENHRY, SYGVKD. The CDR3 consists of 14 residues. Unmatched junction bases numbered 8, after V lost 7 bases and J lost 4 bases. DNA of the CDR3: TGTGCCATCACCAGGACAGGGTGGACCACTGAAGCTTTCTTT. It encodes CAITRTGWTTEAFF.

The CDR3 DNA is TGCAGCGTCTCGGGACAGGTCAATCAGCCCCAGCATTTT. This codes for CSVSGQVNQPQHF. The chain carries TRBV29-1 and TRBJ1-5; 8 bases align to TRBD1. Germline trimming cut 6 bases from V and 3 bases from J; bases unmatched to any gene: 4. The CDR3 has 13 residues. The germline CDR1 and CDR2 sequences are SQVTM and ANQGSEA.

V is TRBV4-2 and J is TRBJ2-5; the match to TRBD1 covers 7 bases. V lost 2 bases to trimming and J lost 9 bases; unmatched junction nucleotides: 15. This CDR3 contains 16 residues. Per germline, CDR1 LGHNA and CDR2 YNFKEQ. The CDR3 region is CASSQTRGQVEMSQYF. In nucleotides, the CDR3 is TGTGCCAGCAGCCAAACCCGCGGACAGGTCGAGATGTCCCAGTACTTC.

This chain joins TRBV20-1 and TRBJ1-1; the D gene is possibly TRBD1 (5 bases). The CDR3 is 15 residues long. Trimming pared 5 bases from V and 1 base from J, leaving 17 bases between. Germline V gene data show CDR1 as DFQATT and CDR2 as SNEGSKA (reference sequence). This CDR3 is CSAPSGADKNTEAFF. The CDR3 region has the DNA TGCAGTGCTCCCTCCGGGGCAGATAAGAACACTGAAGCTTTCTTT.

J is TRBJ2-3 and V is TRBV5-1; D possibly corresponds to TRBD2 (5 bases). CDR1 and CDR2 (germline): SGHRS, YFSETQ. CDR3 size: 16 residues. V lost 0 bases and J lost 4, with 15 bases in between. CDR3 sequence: CASSLGGLGSADTQYF. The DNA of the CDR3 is TGCGCCAGCAGCTTGGGAGGGCTTGGGTCCGCAGATACGCAGTATTTT.